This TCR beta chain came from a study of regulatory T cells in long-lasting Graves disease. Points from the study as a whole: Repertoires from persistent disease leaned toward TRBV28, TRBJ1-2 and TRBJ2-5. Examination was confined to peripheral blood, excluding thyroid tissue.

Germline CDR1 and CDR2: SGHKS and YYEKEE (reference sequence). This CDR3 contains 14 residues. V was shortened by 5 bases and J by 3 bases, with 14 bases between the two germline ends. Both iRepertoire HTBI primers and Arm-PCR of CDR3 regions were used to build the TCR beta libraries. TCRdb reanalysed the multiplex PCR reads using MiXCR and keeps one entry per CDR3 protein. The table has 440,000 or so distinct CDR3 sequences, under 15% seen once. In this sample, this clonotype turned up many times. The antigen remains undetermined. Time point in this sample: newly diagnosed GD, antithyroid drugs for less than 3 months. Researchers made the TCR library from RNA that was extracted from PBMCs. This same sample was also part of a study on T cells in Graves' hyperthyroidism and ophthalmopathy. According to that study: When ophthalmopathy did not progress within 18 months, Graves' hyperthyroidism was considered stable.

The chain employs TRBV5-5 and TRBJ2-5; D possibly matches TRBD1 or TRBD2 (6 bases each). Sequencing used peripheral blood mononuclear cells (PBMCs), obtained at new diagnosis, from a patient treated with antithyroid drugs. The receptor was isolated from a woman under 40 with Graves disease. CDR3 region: CASRARGGEETQYF. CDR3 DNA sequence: TGTGCCAGCAGAGCCAGGGGAGGCGAAGAGACCCAGTACTTC.